The sequence of this T cell receptor beta chain was determined in a study of shared clonotypes between healthy human individuals. Study summary: Two female and three male donors aged 18 to 49 were enrolled. Study conclusions and caveats: The four-donor shared clonotypes exceeded non-shared clonotypes in generation probability, with non-shared ones scoring lower.

CD8 cells classed as naive were CD45RO-negative and positively selected for CCR7, excluding terminally differentiated effector memory CD45RA+ cells. A word on this clone: Its antigen is not known.

This CDR3 is built from 13 residues. Trimming removed 5 bases from V and 2 bases from J; junction bases left unmatched: 3. CDR1 is KGHSY, CDR2 FQNENV, per germline. Sequencing was performed with immunoSEQ multiplex PCR; in TCRdb, only in-frame clones are kept and a portion is missing. Found here are about 680,000 clones, roughly nine tenths of them singletons; the top ten hold nearly 25%. This sequence originates from a man aged 30 to 39 in good health. The source material was naive CD8+ T cells sorted from blood. The rearrangement links TRBV16 to TRBJ2-7; 7 bases map to TRBD2. The CDR3 reads CASSGGSPYEQYF. CDR3 nucleotides: TGTGCCAGCAGCGGCGGGAGCCCCTACGAGCAGTACTTC.